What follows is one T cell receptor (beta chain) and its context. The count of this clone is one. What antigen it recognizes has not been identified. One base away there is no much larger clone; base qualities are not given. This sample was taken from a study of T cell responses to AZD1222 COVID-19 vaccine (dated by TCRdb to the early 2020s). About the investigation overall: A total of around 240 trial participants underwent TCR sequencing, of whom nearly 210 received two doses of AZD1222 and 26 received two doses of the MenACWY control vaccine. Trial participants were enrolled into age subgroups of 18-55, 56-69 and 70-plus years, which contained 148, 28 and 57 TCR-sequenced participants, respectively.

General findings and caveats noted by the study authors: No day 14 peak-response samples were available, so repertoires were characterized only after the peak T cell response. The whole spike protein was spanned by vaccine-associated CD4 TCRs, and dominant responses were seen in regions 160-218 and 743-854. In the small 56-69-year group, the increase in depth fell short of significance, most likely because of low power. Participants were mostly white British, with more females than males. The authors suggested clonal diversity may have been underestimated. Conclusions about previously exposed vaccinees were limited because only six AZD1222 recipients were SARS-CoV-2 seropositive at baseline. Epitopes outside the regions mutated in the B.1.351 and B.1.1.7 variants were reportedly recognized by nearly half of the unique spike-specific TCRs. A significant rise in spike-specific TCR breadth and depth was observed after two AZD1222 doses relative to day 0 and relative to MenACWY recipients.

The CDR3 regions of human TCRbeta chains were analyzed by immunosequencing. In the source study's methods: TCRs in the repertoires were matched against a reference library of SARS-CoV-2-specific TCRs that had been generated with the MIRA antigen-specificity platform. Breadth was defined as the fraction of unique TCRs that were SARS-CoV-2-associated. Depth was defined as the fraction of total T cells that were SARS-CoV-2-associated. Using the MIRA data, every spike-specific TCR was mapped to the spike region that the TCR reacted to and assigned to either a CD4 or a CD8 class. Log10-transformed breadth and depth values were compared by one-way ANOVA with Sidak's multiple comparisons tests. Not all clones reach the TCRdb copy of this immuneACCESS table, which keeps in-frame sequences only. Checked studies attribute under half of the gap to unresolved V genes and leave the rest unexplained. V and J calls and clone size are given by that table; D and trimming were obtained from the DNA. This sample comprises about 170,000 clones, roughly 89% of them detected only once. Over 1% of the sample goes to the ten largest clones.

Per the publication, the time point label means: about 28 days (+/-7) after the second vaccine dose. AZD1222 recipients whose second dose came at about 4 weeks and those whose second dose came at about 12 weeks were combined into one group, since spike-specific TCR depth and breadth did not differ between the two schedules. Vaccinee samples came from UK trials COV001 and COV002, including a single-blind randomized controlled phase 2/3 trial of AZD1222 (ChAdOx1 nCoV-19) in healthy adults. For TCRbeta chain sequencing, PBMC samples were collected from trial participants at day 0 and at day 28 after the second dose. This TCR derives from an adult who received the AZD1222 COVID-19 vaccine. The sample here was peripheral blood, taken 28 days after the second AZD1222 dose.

For the CDR3, the sequence is CASSFGFLEQFF. At the DNA level, the sequence is TGTGCCAGCAGCTTCGGGTTCTTAGAGCAGTTCTTC. Here the chain combines TRBV7-9 and TRBJ2-1, with no reliable assignment of the D segment. CDR1 SEHNR and CDR2 FQNEAQ were looked up in the germline V gene (reference sequence). The cysteine opens and the phenylalanine closes a CDR3 of 12 amino acids. CDR3 DNA only is kept here, 36 bases in frame from base 1. V loses 3 bases of germline sequence and J loses 10 bases, and the interval between the two ends is 10 bases.